The rows below give T cell receptor beta chains drawn from one sample of a study of CD8 T cells in Susac syndrome. In TCRdb, the immunoSEQ multiplex PCR reads were re-called with MiXCR into one record per CDR3 protein. The repertoire has around 300,000 distinct CDR3 sequences, about 90% of them found once; the top ten carry roughly 0.07%. Sequenced input: CD4+ T cells from PBMCs. These receptors all stem from a human donor with multiple sclerosis. Each CDR3 is given with its conserved first and last residue. D genes are given only for firm matches. Size is omitted from some rows. Given values are once, few, many or a class for expanded clones.

DNA: TGCGCCAGCAGCCACCGCTTAGGGAACTCCTACGAGCAGTACTTC
CDR3: CASSHRLGNSYEQYF
size: NA
J: TRBJ2-7
D: NA
V: TRBV5-1

DNA: TGTGCCAGCAGCTTAGACCTCCTAGGGGGGGCCCCTGGGGATACGCAGTATTTT
CDR3: CASSLDLLGGAPGDTQYF
size: NA
J: TRBJ2-3
D: NA
V: TRBV11-3

DNA: TGTGCCAGCAGTGCCCCGGGGGAGTACGAGCAGTACTTC
CDR3: CASSAPGEYEQYF
size: few
J: TRBJ2-7
D: NA
V: TRBV27

DNA: TGTGCCACCAGCAGAGATGGGGGACTAGCGGCTTCGAACACCGGGGAGCTGTTTTTT
CDR3: CATSRDGGLAASNTGELFF
size: NA
J: TRBJ2-2
D: TRBD2
V: TRBV15

DNA: TGTGCCAGCAGCCAAGGCGGCAGGCCGCCTGAAGCTTTCTTT
CDR3: CASSQGGRPPEAFF
size: NA
J: TRBJ1-1
D: NA
V: TRBV3-1

DNA: TGCGCCAGCAGCTTGATAGACAGGGACTACGAGCAGTACTTC
CDR3: CASSLIDRDYEQYF
size: NA
J: TRBJ2-7
D: TRBD1
V: TRBV5-1

DNA: TGTGCCTGGAGTGTAAGCCCCGGCACAGATACGCAGTATTTT
CDR3: CAWSVSPGTDTQYF
size: NA
J: TRBJ2-3
D: NA
V: TRBV30

DNA: TGTGCCAGCAGTTACAGACTAGCGGAGACCCAGTACTTC
CDR3: CASSYRLAETQYF
size: NA
J: TRBJ2-5
D: TRBD2
V: TRBV6-2/TRBV6-3

DNA: TGTGCCAGCAGCCACAGGGGCGGAGATACGCAGTATTTT
CDR3: CASSHRGGDTQYF
size: NA
J: TRBJ2-3
D: TRBD1
V: TRBV7-9

DNA: TGCGCCAGCAGTGTACAGGGCGGCTATGGCTACACCTTC
CDR3: CASSVQGGYGYTF
size: NA
J: TRBJ1-2
D: NA
V: TRBV4-1

DNA: TGTGCCAGCAGCTTAAGTACAACGCTCTCCTACAATGAGCAGTTCTTC
CDR3: CASSLSTTLSYNEQFF
size: NA
J: TRBJ2-1
D: NA
V: TRBV7-3

DNA: TGTGCCAGCAGTTCTGGGACAGGGCATTTAACCGGGGAGCTGTTTTTT
CDR3: CASSSGTGHLTGELFF
size: NA
J: TRBJ2-2
D: TRBD1
V: TRBV28

DNA: TGTGCCAGCAGTTTCGGGTTTAGGGAGACCCAGTACTTC
CDR3: CASSFGFRETQYF
size: few
J: TRBJ2-5
D: NA
V: TRBV28

DNA: TGTGCCAGCAGTTTACCTCCCTTAGGTTATGGCTACACCTTC
CDR3: CASSLPPLGYGYTF
size: NA
J: TRBJ1-2
D: NA
V: TRBV28